What follows are 19 T cell receptor beta chains derived from one specimen sequenced in a study of cytomegalovirus exposure and HLA in healthy donors. The primer mix had 60 Vbeta and 13 Jbeta primers. Some clones are missing from TCRdb's copy, which holds only in-frame ones; the method was immunoSEQ multiplex PCR. The table includes fewer than 200,000 clones, approximately 77% detected once. Sequences were obtained from PBMCs. Every receptor here comes from a female donor in good health and CMV-seronegative.

The gene calls are TRBV4-1 and TRBJ2-7; TRBD1 agrees at 11 bases. Per the germline V gene, CDR1 is MGHRA and CDR2 is YSYEKL. The trim removed 2 bases at V and 3 bases at J, leaving 15 bases unmatched. The CDR3 is 19 residues long. In nucleotides, the CDR3 is TGCGCCAGCAGCCAATTCCCCGGGACAGGGGGGAAAAGGCTCTACGAGCAGTACTTC. This gives the protein CASSQFPGTGGKRLYEQYF.

This chain joins TRBV18 and TRBJ2-5; 8 bases are shared with TRBD1. Germline assignment: CDR1 KGHSH and CDR2 LQKENI. The CDR3 has 14 residues. J was trimmed by 3 bases and V by 4 bases; bases with no gene match: 4. In DNA, the CDR3 is TGTGCCAGCTCACTGAACAGGGGGGAAGAGACCCAGTACTTC. Its translation is CASSLNRGEETQYF.

The genes are TRBV2 and TRBJ2-1; possibly TRBD2 for D (5 bases). The CDR3 consists of 14 residues. Germline V gene data show CDR1 as SNHLY and CDR2 as FYNNEI. V was cut by 4 bases and J by 7 bases, with 14 bases left in between. In DNA, the CDR3 is TGTGCCAGCAGTGTTTTGAGGGAGAAGAATGAGCAGTTCTTC. Translation: CASSVLREKNEQFF. The full variable domain, with the rest looked up from reference TRBV2 and TRBJ2-1, is EPEVTQTPSHQVTQMGQEVILRCVPISNHLYFYWYRQILGQKVEFLVSFYNNEISEKSEIFDDQFSVERPDGSNFTLKIRSTKLEDSAMYFCASSVLREKNEQFFGPGTRLTVL.

CDR3 protein: CASGRQDTEAFF. DNA for the CDR3: TGTGCTAGTGGCAGACAGGACACTGAAGCTTTCTTT. V is TRBV12-5 and J is TRBJ1-1; D might be TRBD1 (6 bases). V was clipped by 6 bases and J by 3 bases, with 8 bases between them. Germline V gives CDR1 LGHNT, CDR2 FRNRAP. The CDR3 consists of 12 residues.

V gene TRBV6-1 combines with J gene TRBJ2-7, with 8 bases identical to TRBD2. The CDR3 spans 14 residues. The V gene's germline CDR1 is MNHNS and CDR2 SASEGT. V shed 7 bases, J shed 2 bases, and the junction held 7 bases outside the gene matches. CDR3 loop: CASTQRGGPYEQYF. The DNA of the CDR3 is TGTGCCAGCACCCAACGGGGGGGTCCCTACGAGCAGTACTTC.

This sequence joins TRBV28 and TRBJ2-6; D is perhaps TRBD2 (5 bases). The germline V and J ends were trimmed by 3 bases and 2 bases, with 8 bases remaining between them. CDR3 size: 15 residues. CDR1 is MDHEN, CDR2 SYDVKM, per germline. The CDR3 DNA reads as TGTGCCAGCAGTTTCTCGGGAACTGGGGCCAACGTCCTGACTTTC. Amino acid sequence: CASSFSGTGANVLTF.

CDR3 region: CASSQDEWQGNQPQHF. CDR3 coding DNA: TGCGCCAGCAGCCAAGATGAGTGGCAGGGCAATCAGCCCCAGCATTTT. This sequence joins TRBV4-3 and TRBJ1-5; D gene ambiguous. Looked up from germline, CDR1 is LGHNA and CDR2 is YSLEER. CDR3 length: 16 residues. Trimming shortened V by 0 bases and J by 2 bases, and 11 bases separated the two germline ends.

The V and J genes are TRBV7-8 and TRBJ2-7, with a possible D match to TRBD2 (5 bases). The germline V and J ends were trimmed by 5 bases and 3 bases, with 14 bases remaining between them. Per germline, CDR1 SGHVS and CDR2 FQNEAQ. The CDR3 is 14 amino acids. CDR3 amino acids: CASSPWTLHYEQYF. The CDR3 DNA is TGTGCCAGCAGCCCCTGGACTCTTCACTACGAGCAGTACTTC.

CDR3 region: CASSLRQSNEKLFF. The CDR3 DNA reads TGTGCCAGCTCGTTGAGGCAGTCTAATGAAAAACTGTTTTTT. This sequence joins TRBV25-1 and TRBJ1-4; D is uncertain. This CDR3 has 14 residues. V was shortened by 8 bases and J by 3 bases, with 13 bases between the two germline ends. CDR1 is MGHDK, CDR2 SYGVNS, per germline.

The gene calls are TRBV4-3 and TRBJ1-4, with 9 bases matching TRBD1. Germline CDR1 reads LGHNA; CDR2 reads YSLEER. This CDR3 contains 12 residues. Trimming removed 4 bases from V and 12 bases from J; junction bases left unmatched: 3. Here the CDR3 DNA reads TGCGCCAGCAGCCCGGACAGGGGAGAACTGTTTTTT. Translation gives CASSPDRGELFF.

The rearrangement joins TRBV4-1 to TRBJ1-2; 11 positions agree with TRBD1. Trimming removed 2 bases from V and 2 bases from J; junction bases left unmatched: 4. This CDR3 comprises 16 residues. Germline loops: CDR1 MGHRA, CDR2 YSYEKL. CDR3 amino acids: CASSQTGTGGNYGYTF. DNA for the CDR3: TGCGCCAGCAGCCAAACCGGGACAGGGGGGAACTATGGCTACACCTTC.

About this clone itself: Within the sample, other DNA sequences also encode this same CDR3. The rearrangement links TRBV7-2 to TRBJ1-5; 7 bases line up with TRBD1. The CDR3 loop spans 14 amino acids. The V gene's germline CDR1 is SGHTA and CDR2 FQGNSA. J gave up 2 bases and V 5 bases, and 3 bases lay outside the gene matches. The CDR3 DNA sequence: TGTGCCAGCAGCACCGGGACAGGCAATCAGCCCCAGCATTTT. Amino acids: CASSTGTGNQPQHF.

The chain combines TRBV18 with TRBJ2-5; the match to TRBD2 covers 7 bases. The CDR3 runs 15 residues. The V gene end was trimmed by 2 bases and the J gene end by 3 bases; junction bases not matched to a gene: 6. Germline assignment: CDR1 KGHSH and CDR2 LQKENI. CDR3 residues: CASSPWLAEEETQYF. Written as DNA, the CDR3 is TGTGCCAGCTCACCATGGCTAGCGGAAGAAGAGACCCAGTACTTC.

This clone has only a few counts. This chain links TRBV11-2 with TRBJ1-1; 10 positions match TRBD1. Germline CDR1 is SGHAT and CDR2 is FQNNGV. V shed 4 bases, J shed 4 bases, and the junction held 12 bases outside the gene matches. This CDR3 has 17 amino acids. The CDR3: CASSSPATGGFSTEAFF. For the CDR3, the DNA is TGTGCCAGCAGCTCCCCCGCGACAGGGGGCTTTAGCACTGAAGCTTTCTTT.

The chain carries TRBV11-3 and TRBJ2-7; 10 bases fit TRBD1. CDR3 length: 14 residues. V shed 5 bases and J 4 bases; nucleotides not matched to a gene: 5. The germline gives CDR1 SGHNT, CDR2 YENEEA. Here the CDR3 reads CASSPGQGVYEQYF. Written as DNA, the CDR3 is TGTGCCAGCAGCCCCGGACAGGGGGTGTACGAGCAGTACTTC.

This chain links TRBV30 with TRBJ1-2; D possibly corresponds to TRBD1 (6 bases). The germline CDR1 and CDR2 sequences are GTSNPN and SVGIG (reference sequence). This CDR3 is 14 amino acids long. Trimming removed 0 bases at V and 2 bases at J, with 10 bases between. The CDR3: CAWSVPGQNYGYTF. CDR3 DNA sequence: TGTGCCTGGAGTGTACCCGGACAGAACTATGGCTACACCTTC.

The chain joins TRBV2 to TRBJ2-5; a possible D gene is TRBD2 (6 bases). Per germline, CDR1 SNHLY and CDR2 FYNNEI. The V gene lost 4 bases and the J gene lost 3 bases, with 9 bases spanning the gap. The CDR3 has 13 amino acids. CDR3: CASSGGRKETQYF. The CDR3 DNA follows: TGTGCCAGCAGTGGAGGGAGGAAAGAGACCCAGTACTTC.

V is TRBV18 and J is TRBJ2-5, with 9 bases matching TRBD1. This CDR3 contains 14 residues. V lost 3 bases and J lost 4; bases outside the gene matches: 3. In germline, CDR1 is KGHSH, CDR2 LQKENI. The CDR3 is CASSPTGGRETQYF. The CDR3 coding sequence is TGTGCCAGCTCACCGACAGGGGGGCGAGAGACCCAGTACTTC.

The V call is TRBV7-3, the J call TRBJ2-5, with D perhaps TRBD2 (6 bases). The CDR3 consists of 13 residues. Germline loops: CDR1 SGHTA, CDR2 FQGTGA. V was clipped by 2 bases and J by 3 bases, with 7 bases between them. CDR3 DNA sequence: TGTGCCAGCAGCTTAGCTAGCGAAGAGACCCAGTACTTC. Its protein is CASSLASEETQYF.